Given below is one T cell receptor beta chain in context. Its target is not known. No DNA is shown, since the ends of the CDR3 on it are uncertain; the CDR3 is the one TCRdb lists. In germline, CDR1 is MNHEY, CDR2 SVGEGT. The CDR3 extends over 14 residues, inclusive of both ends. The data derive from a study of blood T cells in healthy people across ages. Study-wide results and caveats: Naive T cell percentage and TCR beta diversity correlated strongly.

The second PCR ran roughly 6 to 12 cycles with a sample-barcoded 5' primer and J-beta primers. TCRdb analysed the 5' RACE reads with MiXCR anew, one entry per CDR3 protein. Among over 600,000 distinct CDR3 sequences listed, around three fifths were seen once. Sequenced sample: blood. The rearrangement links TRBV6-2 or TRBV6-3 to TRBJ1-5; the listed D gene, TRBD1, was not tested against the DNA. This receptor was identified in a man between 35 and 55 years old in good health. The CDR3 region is CASTSGQNNQPQHF.